This passage covers 31 T cell receptor beta chains from one sample sequenced in a study of post-analysis software for immune sequencing data. Findings and limits, study-wide: The five TRBV segments detected at higher frequency in patients than in controls included TRBV5-6, TRBV5-1 and TRBV20-1.

Every TCR beta cDNA library bore unique molecular identifiers. One entry per CDR3 protein results from TCRdb running MiXCR on the PCR reads. The sample has about 200,000 distinct CDR3 sequences; 25% to 30% are singletons. For these TCRs, the target antigens are not known. Specimen: blood. The origin of the receptors is a girl younger than 18 with multiple sclerosis.

This clonotype has more than one count but fewer than ten. This chain links TRBV11-2 with TRBJ2-1; no firm D call. CDR3 length: 13 residues. The germline V gene encodes CDR1 SGHAT and CDR2 FQNNGV. V lost 1 base and J lost 5, with 6 bases in between. The CDR3 reads CASSLGSNNEQFF. CDR3 DNA sequence: TGTGCCAGCAGCTTAGGGAGCAACAATGAGCAGTTCTTC.

This clonotype was observed at least ten times. The gene calls are TRBV12-3 or TRBV12-4 and TRBJ2-1, with D tentatively TRBD2 (6 bases). The V and J ends lost 6 bases and 12 bases respectively, with 15 bases between them. The CDR3 length is 12 residues. The chain's CDR3 is CASSLSGYGQFF. The CDR3 bases are TGTGCCAGCAGCCTTAGCGGTTACGGGCAGTTCTTC.

This clonotype was seen at least ten times. V is TRBV12-3 or TRBV12-4 and J is TRBJ2-1, with a tentative D call TRBD1 (6 bases). The CDR3 length is 16 residues. V was clipped by 6 bases and J by 8 bases, with 23 bases between them. This CDR3 is CASSPDTLGAWDEQFF. The CDR3 DNA reads as TGTGCCAGCAGCCCGGATACACTGGGGGCCTGGGATGAGCAGTTCTTC.

DNA for the CDR3: TGCGCCAGCAGCCTAGCGGGGGGAACTAAAGAGACCCAGTACTTC. This translates into CASSLAGGTKETQYF. This chain joins TRBV4-1 and TRBJ2-5, with 10 positions matching TRBD2. V lost 4 bases and J lost 3; bases outside the gene matches: 5. Looked up from germline, CDR1 is MGHRA and CDR2 is YSYEKL. This CDR3 has 15 amino acids.

The chain has TRBV27 and TRBJ2-1; D perhaps matches TRBD2 (6 bases). Germline-derived CDR1 and CDR2 are MNHEY and SMNVEV (reference sequence). CDR3 length: 14 residues. V gave up 5 bases and J gave up 4 bases, with 12 bases separating them. In DNA, the CDR3 is TGTGCCAGCAGTGTTACTGGGACTTACAATGAGCAGTTCTTC. Translation gives CASSVTGTYNEQFF.

Regarding this clonotype: A much larger clonotype is one base distant, so this may be a read error. This chain links TRBV5-1 with TRBJ2-7, with 10 bases fitting TRBD2. CDR3 size: 18 residues. The J segment lost 10 bases and the V segment lost 0 bases, leaving 19 bases of the junction unmatched. Germline-derived CDR1 and CDR2 are SGHRS and YFSETQ. The CDR3 region is CASSLAFLAGANSMSQYF. The CDR3 DNA reads TGCGCCAGCAGCTTGGCCTTCCTAGCGGGAGCCAACAGCATGTCCCAGTACTTC. Together with reference TRBV5-1 and TRBJ2-7, the CDR3 gives the full variable domain: KAGVTQTPRYLIKTRGQQVTLSCSPISGHRSVSWYQQTPGQGLQFLFEYFSETQRNKGNFPGRFSGRQFSNSRSEMNVSTLELGDSALYLCASSLAFLAGANSMSQYFGPGTRLTVT.

Comment on this clonotype: Germline is not matched at one junction end, which may reflect a read error. The chain uses TRBV20-1 and TRBJ2-1; a possible D gene is TRBD2 (5 bases). The germline V gene has CDR1 DFQATT and CDR2 SNEGSKA (reference sequence). There are 11 residues in the CDR3. As DNA, the CDR3 is TGTAGTGCTGGACTGTACAATGGGCAGTTCTTC. This encodes CSAGLYNGQFF.

Worth noting for this clonotype: A much larger clone lies one base from this, so it may be a read error. The chain links TRBV3-1 to TRBJ2-1, with 9 bases aligning to TRBD2. Germline loops: CDR1 LGHDT, CDR2 YNNKEL (reference sequence). The CDR3 spans 17 residues. CDR3 sequence reads: CACSQRRSGRLRDEQFF. CDR3 coding DNA: TGTGCCTGCAGCCAGAGAAGGAGCGGGAGGCTGCGGGATGAGCAGTTCTTC.

This clonotype has more than one count but fewer than ten. The chain links TRBV5-6 to TRBJ1-5; D not resolved. V gave up 2 bases and J gave up 0 bases, with 12 bases separating them. CDR1 SGHDT and CDR2 YYEEEE come from the germline V gene. This CDR3 comprises 16 residues. CDR3 nucleotide sequence: TGTGCCAGCAGCTTCGGATTAGCTTATAGCAATCAGCCCCAGCATTTT. Protein product: CASSFGLAYSNQPQHF.

The chain employs TRBV9 and TRBJ1-1; no definite D call. In germline, CDR1 is SGDLS, CDR2 YYNGEE. There are 13 residues in the CDR3. Trimming stripped 4 bases from V and 0 bases from J, with 7 bases between. The CDR3 DNA reads as TGTGCCAGCAGCCTGGTGATGAACACTGAAGCTTTCTTT. The encoded protein is CASSLVMNTEAFF. Together with reference TRBV9 and TRBJ1-1, the CDR3 gives the full variable domain: DSGVTQTPKHLITATGQRVTLRCSPRSGDLSVYWYQQSLDQGLQFLIQYYNGEERAKGNILERFSAQQFPDLHSELNLSSLELGDSALYFCASSLVMNTEAFFGQGTRLTVV.

This clonotype was seen at least ten times. This chain joins TRBV20-1 and TRBJ1-2; a weak D match, TRBD1 (5 bases). Trimming removed 6 bases at V and 7 bases at J, with 12 bases between. The CDR3 contains 11 residues. Germline values: CDR1 DFQATT, CDR2 SNEGSKA (reference sequence). The CDR3 spells CSARGDAGYTF. The CDR3 nucleotides read TGCAGTGCCCGGGGGGACGCTGGCTACACCTTC.

This clonotype was seen at least ten times. The rearrangement joins TRBV14 to TRBJ2-7; D is possibly TRBD2 (6 bases). CDR3 length: 15 amino acids. Germline lookup yields CDR1 SGHDN and CDR2 FVKESK. The ends were cut back, 4 bases at V and 5 bases at J, with 18 bases in the middle. Here the CDR3 DNA reads TGTGCCAGCAGCCTTGCGGGGTTATCTGTCCACGAGCAGTACTTC. Translating it yields CASSLAGLSVHEQYF.

This clonotype was picked up a small number of times. Here the CDR3 reads CASSKASRGVLAKNIQYF. The CDR3 coding sequence is TGTGCCAGCAGCAAAGCATCCCGCGGAGTCCTAGCCAAAAACATTCAGTACTTC. The J gene is TRBJ2-4, the V gene TRBV21-1; the table names TRBD2, a call not compared with the DNA. TRBV21-1 counts as a pseudogene. This CDR3 region has 18 residues.

This clonotype was seen repeatedly, ten times or more. The chain joins TRBV7-2 to TRBJ1-5, with D uncertain. Trimming pared 1 base from V and 4 bases from J, leaving 11 bases between. The CDR3 sequence is 15 residues long. CDR1 is SGHTA and CDR2 is FQGNSA in the germline V gene. CDR3 nucleotide sequence: TGTGCCAGCAGCTTAGAACGCGGGATTAATCAGCCCCAGCATTTT. As protein: CASSLERGINQPQHF.

The rearrangement uses TRBV30 and TRBJ1-2, with D tentatively TRBD1 (6 bases). The CDR3 length is 14 residues. Germline values: CDR1 GTSNPN, CDR2 SVGIG (reference sequence). Trimming took off 2 bases at V and 5 bases at J, with 15 bases between the two ends. The CDR3 is CAWSHAPGDYGYTF. In nucleotides, the CDR3 is TGTGCCTGGAGTCATGCCCCAGGGGATTATGGCTACACCTTC.

This clonotype was recorded many times. The chain joins TRBV12-3 or TRBV12-4 to TRBJ1-2; 9 bases line up with TRBD1. This CDR3 comprises 14 residues. Germline trimming cut 7 bases from V and 2 bases from J; bases unmatched to any gene: 5. The CDR3 coding sequence is TGTGCCAGCACAGGACAGGGGAGAAACTATGGCTACACCTTC. It yields the protein CASTGQGRNYGYTF.

The CDR3, as DNA: TGTGCCAGCAGCCCGCGGGGGTTGGGTACTGAAGCTTTCTTT. It yields the protein CASSPRGLGTEAFF. The rearrangement uses TRBV7-9 and TRBJ1-1, with D tentatively TRBD1 (5 bases). Germline V gene sequence: CDR1 SEHNR, CDR2 FQNEAQ (reference sequence). This CDR3 spans 14 amino acids. Between the trimmed V and J ends, which lost 5 bases and 5 bases, there was a span of 15 bases. Full variable domain (rest looked up from reference TRBV7-9 and TRBJ1-1): DTGVSQNPRHKITKRGQNVTFRCDPISEHNRLYWYRQTLGQGPEFLTYFQNEAQLEKSRLLSDRFSAERPKGSFSTLEIQRTEQGDSAMYLCASSPRGLGTEAFFGQGTRLTVV.

This clonotype was found many times. This chain joins TRBV6-1 and TRBJ2-7; D remains unclear. Germline CDR1 reads MNHNS; CDR2 reads SASEGT. V was trimmed by 0 bases and J by 2 bases, leaving 11 bases between them. The length of the CDR3 is 15 residues. The DNA for the CDR3 is TGTGCCAGCAGTGAAGCGGTAGCTTCGACCTACGAGCAGTACTTC. Residues: CASSEAVASTYEQYF.

This clonotype was seen only a few times. The chain is built from TRBV30 and TRBJ2-3; D is unresolved. Germline values: CDR1 GTSNPN, CDR2 SVGIG (reference sequence). The V and J ends lost 2 bases and 5 bases respectively, with 8 bases between them. CDR3 size: 12 residues. This chain's CDR3 is CAWSPTGDTQYF. The DNA for the CDR3 is TGTGCCTGGAGTCCCACGGGAGATACGCAGTATTTT. Complete variable domain (other parts from reference TRBV30 and TRBJ2-3): SQTIHQWPATLVQPVGSPLSLECTVEGTSNPNLYWYRQAAGRGLQLLFYSVGIGQISSEVPQNLSASRPQDRQFILSSKKLLLSDSGFYLCAWSPTGDTQYFGPGTRLTVL.

The rearrangement uses TRBV7-2 and TRBJ1-5; D is ambiguous. With 5 bases removed from V and 4 bases from J, the gap between germline ends came to 15 bases. The CDR3 runs to 15 residues. CDR1 SGHTA and CDR2 FQGNSA come from the germline V gene. The CDR3 DNA is TGTGCCAGCAGCGGAAGGACCGGAAAGAATCAGCCCCAGCATTTT. It codes for CASSGRTGKNQPQHF. Variable domain in full (rest from reference TRBV7-2 and TRBJ1-5): GAGVSQSPSNKVTEKGKDVELRCDPISGHTALYWYRQSLGQGLEFLIYFQGNSAPDKSGLPSDRFSAERTGGSVSTLTIQRTQQEDSAVYLCASSGRTGKNQPQHFGDGTRLSIL.

The gene calls are TRBV7-9 and TRBJ2-5; perhaps TRBD1 as D (6 bases). Trimming removed 4 bases at V and 2 bases at J, with 11 bases between. Germline V gene lookup returns CDR1 SEHNR and CDR2 FQNEAQ (reference sequence). The CDR3 loop spans 14 amino acids. This CDR3 reads CASSSGTKQETQYF. CDR3 bases: TGTGCCAGCAGCTCCGGGACAAAGCAAGAGACCCAGTACTTC.

To note about this clonotype: The junction departs from the called germline gene at one end, perhaps through a read error. The genes are TRBV29-1 and TRBJ2-7, with TRBD1 identical over 7 bases. The CDR3 covers 13 residues. Germline V gene data show CDR1 as SQVTM and CDR2 as ANQGSEA. This chain's CDR3 is CNVEDRDSYEQYF. The CDR3 coding sequence is TGCAACGTTGAAGACAGGGACTCCTACGAGCAGTACTTC.

The V call is TRBV5-1, the J call TRBJ1-4; TRBD1 might be the D (6 bases). CDR3 length: 14 amino acids. Trimming removed 4 bases from V and 7 bases from J, with 14 bases in between. Germline V gives CDR1 SGHRS, CDR2 YFSETQ. The CDR3 nucleotides read TGCGCCAGCAGCGTGGAGGGGGGGGTTGAAAAACTGTTTTTT. Translating it yields CASSVEGGVEKLFF.

This clonotype was picked up a small number of times. The chain is built from TRBV20-1 and TRBJ1-5, with D tentatively TRBD1 (5 bases). Trimming took off 3 bases at V and 6 bases at J, with 18 bases between the two ends. The CDR3 covers 15 residues. Germline CDR1 is DFQATT and CDR2 is SNEGSKA (reference sequence). This CDR3 reads CSARGGSGTGQPQHF. In nucleotides, the CDR3 is TGCAGTGCTAGGGGGGGTTCAGGGACCGGTCAGCCCCAGCATTTT.

This clonotype was detected a few times. The genes are TRBV12-3 or TRBV12-4 and TRBJ2-2, with 7 bases identical to TRBD1. The CDR3 runs to 15 residues. V dropped 4 bases and J dropped 1; count of bases not matched to a gene: 3. Here the CDR3 DNA reads TGTGCCAGCAGTTCCCACAGGGGGAACACCGGGGAGCTGTTTTTT. Its translation is CASSSHRGNTGELFF.

The gene calls are TRBV14 and TRBJ2-3; the D is unclear. Germline V gene data show CDR1 as SGHDN and CDR2 as FVKESK. Trimming cost V 3 bases and J 4 bases, with 14 bases left between them. The CDR3 loop spans 15 amino acids. DNA of the CDR3: TGTGCCAGCAGCCAGGCAGGCGGCCTCGCAGATACGCAGTATTTT. Translation: CASSQAGGLADTQYF.

Only one count was recorded for this clonotype. This may arise from a read error, as a much more abundant clone is one base away. The chain links TRBV5-6 to TRBJ2-5; D gene ambiguous. The germline V gene has CDR1 SGHDT and CDR2 YYEEEE. There are 15 residues in the CDR3. DNA of the CDR3: TGTGCCAGCAGCTTTAGTTCCCAAGCCCAAGAGACCCGGTACTTC. Its protein is CASSFSSQAQETRYF.

This clonotype was counted ten times or more. The chain couples TRBV7-9 to TRBJ2-7; TRBD1 aligns across 7 bases. Germline V gives CDR1 SEHNR, CDR2 FQNEAQ (reference sequence). V shed 5 bases, J shed 0 bases, and the junction held 7 bases outside the gene matches. The CDR3 extends over 15 amino acids. CDR3 sequence (DNA): TGTGCCAGCAGCCGGGGACAGCTGAGCTCCTACGAGCAGTACTTC. Its translation: CASSRGQLSSYEQYF.

This chain uses TRBV7-2 with TRBJ1-2; D not certain. CDR3 length: 13 amino acids. V lost 1 base and J lost 5, with 8 bases in between. Germline loops: CDR1 SGHTA, CDR2 FQGNSA. CDR3 DNA sequence: TGTGCCAGCAGCTTAGTTTTAACATATGGCTACACCTTC. It encodes CASSLVLTYGYTF.

The CDR3 loop reads CASSLEWTNGYTF. The CDR3 DNA reads TGTGCCAGCAGCTTAGAGTGGACCAATGGCTACACCTTC. The rearrangement uses TRBV7-2 and TRBJ1-2; D is uncertain. The CDR3 runs 13 residues. V was pared by 1 base and J by 6 bases, with 9 bases between. The germline gives CDR1 SGHTA, CDR2 FQGNSA.

This clonotype was detected ten times or more. The genes are TRBV15 and TRBJ2-5; TRBD2 might be the D (5 bases). The CDR3 is made up of 14 amino acids. Germline lookup yields CDR1 LNHNV and CDR2 YYDKDF (reference sequence). Trimming left V 0 bases short and J 1 base short, with 6 bases between. The DNA of the CDR3 is TGTGCCACCAGCAGAGATGGACTCCAAGAGACCCAGTACTTC. Residues: CATSRDGLQETQYF.